Below, 29 T cell receptor beta chains from the same sample are listed, as sequenced in a study of control samples from healthy donors and cancer patients. TCRdb keeps only in-frame clones here, not all; method: immunoSEQ multiplex PCR. The sample holds about 120,000 clones, more than 80% seen once. The sample consisted of PBMCs. These TCRs come from a woman aged 50 to 60 with colorectal cancer.

The CDR3 sequence is CASSSGQSYGYTF. DNA of the CDR3: TGTGCCAGCAGCAGCGGGCAGAGCTATGGCTACACCTTC. The chain employs TRBV11-2 and TRBJ1-2; D gene uncertain. The CDR3 spans 13 residues. The V end lost 5 bases, the J end lost 4 bases, and 11 bases lay between the germline ends. CDR1 and CDR2 from the germline V gene are SGHAT and FQNNGV.

V gene TRBV9 combines with J gene TRBJ2-5; 8 bases match TRBD2. Germline V gives CDR1 SGDLS, CDR2 YYNGEE. V trimming: 4 bases; J trimming: 5 bases; junction bases outside the gene matches: 10. There are 15 residues in the CDR3. Here the CDR3 reads CASSSGGLQGETQYF. CDR3 in DNA: TGTGCCAGCAGCTCGGGGGGGTTACAGGGCGAGACCCAGTACTTC.

This clone was seen only once. The CDR3 here is CASSFGLQETQYF. The CDR3 DNA reads TGTGCCAGCAGTTTCGGGCTACAAGAGACCCAGTACTTC. The chain recombines TRBV28 with TRBJ2-5; no firm D call. The germline V gene has CDR1 MDHEN and CDR2 SYDVKM. The CDR3 contains 13 residues. V was clipped by 3 bases and J by 2 bases, with 7 bases between them. The full variable domain, with the rest looked up from reference TRBV28 and TRBJ2-5, is DVKVTQSSRYLVKRTGEKVFLECVQDMDHENMFWYRQDPGLGLRLIYFSYDVKMKEKGDIPEGYSVSREKKERFSLILESASTNQTSMYLCASSFGLQETQYFGPGTRLLVL.

The rearrangement joins TRBV18 to TRBJ2-2, with 7 bases matching TRBD1. V gave up 3 bases and J gave up 3 bases; unmatched junction bases: 1. The CDR3 totals 14 residues. The germline CDR1 and CDR2 sequences are KGHSH and LQKENI. CDR3 residues: CASSPDRDTGELFF. Here the CDR3 DNA reads TGTGCCAGCTCACCCGACAGGGACACCGGGGAGCTGTTTTTT.

The sample holds one count of this clone. The rearrangement joins TRBV5-1 to TRBJ1-2; D remains unclear. V dropped 3 bases and J dropped 0 bases, with 9 bases sitting between them. CDR3 size: 14 residues. CDR1 and CDR2 (germline): SGHRS, YFSETQ. The CDR3 loop is CASSSATANYGYTF. CDR3 nucleotides: TGCGCCAGCAGCTCGGCCACAGCTAACTATGGCTACACCTTC.

The chain links TRBV5-5 to TRBJ1-3; D gene unclear. In germline, CDR1 is SGHKS, CDR2 YYEKEE (reference sequence). V lost 2 bases and J lost 0, with 9 bases in between. The CDR3 runs 15 residues. The CDR3 nucleotides are TGTGCCAGCAGCTTTTACGCTGCCTCTGGAAACACCATATATTTT. Residues: CASSFYAASGNTIYF.

This clone was seen only a few times. J is TRBJ1-5 and V is TRBV5-1, with D unclear. V was pared by 4 bases and J by 4 bases, with 12 bases between. Germline values: CDR1 SGHRS, CDR2 YFSETQ. The CDR3 is 14 amino acids. CDR3 DNA sequence: TGCGCCAGCAGCACCAGGACTGGGAATCAGCCCCAGCATTTT. Translating it yields CASSTRTGNQPQHF.

V and J are TRBV11-2 and TRBJ1-5; weak D call: TRBD1 (6 bases). This CDR3 region has 15 residues. Germline values: CDR1 SGHAT, CDR2 FQNNGV. V was pared by 2 bases and J by 4 bases, with 12 bases between. The CDR3 nucleotides are TGTGCCAGCAGCTTAACCAGGGGCGGGAATCAGCCCCAGCATTTT. Protein: CASSLTRGGNQPQHF.

The gene calls are TRBV10-3 and TRBJ2-3, with D perhaps assigned TRBD1 or TRBD2 (6 bases each). The CDR3 is made up of 15 amino acids. Germline assignment: CDR1 ENHRY and CDR2 SYGVKD. Deletions cut 11 bases from V and 0 bases from J, with 18 bases between. CDR3 in amino acids: CAAQGRGISTDTQYF. The DNA of the CDR3 is TGTGCCGCCCAGGGGCGCGGGATAAGCACAGATACGCAGTATTTT.

For the CDR3, the DNA is TGTGCCAGCAGTGGGACAGGGGGACGCAATCAGCCCCAGCATTTT. Translation gives CASSGTGGRNQPQHF. This chain uses TRBV2 with TRBJ1-5; 10 nucleotides match TRBD1. The ends lost 4 bases at V and 2 bases at J; junction bases unmatched: 2. From germline, CDR1 is SNHLY and CDR2 FYNNEI. CDR3 size: 15 residues.

This chain joins TRBV18 and TRBJ2-2; TRBD1 is a possible D gene (5 bases). From germline, CDR1 is KGHSH and CDR2 LQKENI. Trimming removed 0 bases from V and 6 bases from J, with 11 bases in between. This CDR3 comprises 15 residues. The DNA for the CDR3 is TGTGCCAGCTCACCACCAGTCAGGGATGCCGGGGAGCTGTTTTTT. Translation gives CASSPPVRDAGELFF.

V usage is TRBV6-2 or TRBV6-3 and J usage is TRBJ1-1; TRBD1 might be the D (5 bases). The CDR3 has 18 amino acids. CDR1 is MNHEY and CDR2 is SVGEGT in the germline V gene. V dropped 0 bases and J dropped 1 base, with 18 bases sitting between them. CDR3 residues: CASSYSMGVKITNTEAFF. The CDR3 DNA reads TGTGCCAGCAGTTACTCGATGGGGGTAAAGATTACGAACACTGAAGCTTTCTTT.

The chain uses TRBV27 and TRBJ2-7; TRBD1 agrees at 8 bases. The CDR3 has 14 amino acids. The V gene's germline CDR1 is MNHEY and CDR2 SMNVEV (reference sequence). After removal of 3 bases from V and 0 bases from J, the junction contained 1 base not matched to a gene. The CDR3 DNA is TGTGCCAGCAGTTTCGGGACAGGCTCCTACGAGCAGTACTTC. Amino acid sequence: CASSFGTGSYEQYF.

V and J are TRBV2 and TRBJ2-7; D is perhaps TRBD2 (5 bases). V was trimmed by 4 bases and J by 4 bases, leaving 11 bases between them. This CDR3 has 13 amino acids. Germline V gene lookup returns CDR1 SNHLY and CDR2 FYNNEI. The CDR3 here is CASSAGIQYEQYF. The CDR3 bases are TGTGCCAGCAGTGCCGGGATTCAGTACGAGCAGTACTTC.

This clone was found once. Here the CDR3 DNA reads TGTGCCAGCAGCTCCGGGACAGGGCCGGTAACTAATGAAAAACTGTTTTTT. Protein product: CASSSGTGPVTNEKLFF. This rearrangement joins TRBV3-1 (or the pseudogene TRBV3-2) to TRBJ1-4, with TRBD1 matching 9 bases. This CDR3 contains 17 residues. Germline CDR1 is LGHDT and CDR2 is YNNKEL (reference sequence). With V trimmed by 5 bases and J by 1 base, 8 bases remained unmatched.

This clone is a singleton in its sample. The V call is TRBV28, the J call TRBJ1-2; no definite D call. This CDR3 contains 15 residues. Germline assignment: CDR1 MDHEN and CDR2 SYDVKM. Trimming removed 5 bases at V and 4 bases at J, with 17 bases between. The CDR3 DNA sequence: TGTGCCAGCAGTCAAAGGGTTGGGGTACGCTATGGCTACACCTTC. Translated: CASSQRVGVRYGYTF.

This chain joins TRBV4-1 and TRBJ2-2, with TRBD2 matching over 7 bases. J lost 3 bases, V lost 4 bases, and 5 bases had no gene match. Per germline, CDR1 MGHRA and CDR2 YSYEKL. CDR3 length: 15 residues. The CDR3, as DNA: TGCGCCAGCAGCCGGGGAGGGGCGCACACCGGGGAGCTGTTTTTT. It yields the protein CASSRGGAHTGELFF.

The CDR3: CASSRGASVSYEQYF. In DNA, the CDR3 is TGTGCCAGCAGCCGCGGGGCGTCGGTATCCTACGAGCAGTACTTC. This chain joins TRBV7-2 and TRBJ2-7; possible D gene TRBD2, 6 bases. The CDR3 extends over 15 amino acids. Looked up from germline, CDR1 is SGHTA and CDR2 is FQGNSA. V was trimmed by 5 bases and J by 1 base, leaving 15 bases between them. The whole variable domain, remainder taken from reference TRBV7-2 and TRBJ2-7, is GAGVSQSPSNKVTEKGKDVELRCDPISGHTALYWYRQSLGQGLEFLIYFQGNSAPDKSGLPSDRFSAERTGGSVSTLTIQRTQQEDSAVYLCASSRGASVSYEQYFGPGTRLTVT.

The V and J genes are TRBV11-3 and TRBJ1-1; no firm D call. Germline V gene sequence: CDR1 SGHNT, CDR2 YENEEA. The CDR3 extends over 14 amino acids. With 0 bases removed from V and 4 bases from J, the gap between germline ends came to 9 bases. The CDR3 nucleotides read TGTGCCAGCAGCTTAGATTCGTTGGGCACTGAAGCTTTCTTT. Residues: CASSLDSLGTEAFF.

J is TRBJ2-7 and V is TRBV2, with 7 bases identical to TRBD2. Germline V lookup: CDR1 SNHLY, CDR2 FYNNEI. The CDR3 has 13 amino acids. Germline trimming cut 4 bases from V and 2 bases from J; bases unmatched to any gene: 2. CDR3 DNA sequence: TGTGCCAGCAGTGCTGGACTAGCCTACGAGCAGTACTTC. The encoded protein is CASSAGLAYEQYF.

The chain is built from TRBV15 and TRBJ1-6; D is ambiguous. Germline lookup yields CDR1 LNHNV and CDR2 YYDKDF (reference sequence). The CDR3 is 17 amino acids. The V and J ends lost 0 bases and 9 bases respectively, with 18 bases between them. The CDR3 protein is CATSRDRWELGGSPLHF. CDR3 DNA sequence: TGTGCCACCAGCAGAGATCGCTGGGAACTGGGTGGTTCACCCCTCCACTTT.

The chain links TRBV6-5 to TRBJ2-7, with a tentative D call TRBD2 (7 bases). With 6 bases removed from V and 7 bases from J, the gap between germline ends came to 19 bases. The CDR3 has 14 amino acids. Germline V gives CDR1 MNHEY, CDR2 SVGAGI. The CDR3 sequence is CASRVEGGPGEQYF. CDR3 nucleotide sequence: TGTGCCAGCAGGGTCGAGGGGGGGCCGGGGGAGCAGTACTTC.

The V call is TRBV19, the J call TRBJ1-5; possibly TRBD1 for D (5 bases). The CDR3 sequence is 15 residues long. Trimming cost V 4 bases and J 0 bases, with 10 bases left between them. CDR1 and CDR2 from the germline V gene are LNHDA and SQIVND (reference sequence). The CDR3 loop is CASSKDTLSNQPQHF. The CDR3 DNA reads TGTGCCAGTAGTAAGGACACCCTTAGCAATCAGCCCCAGCATTTT.

J is TRBJ2-7 and V is TRBV7-3; 9 nucleotides align to TRBD1. From germline, CDR1 is SGHTA and CDR2 FQGTGA. CDR3 length: 15 amino acids. The ends lost 6 bases at V and 3 bases at J; junction bases unmatched: 9. In DNA, the CDR3 is TGTGCCAGCAGTCAACAAGGGGGACAGGGCTACGAGCAGTACTTC. This encodes CASSQQGGQGYEQYF.

This chain uses TRBV13 with TRBJ1-1, with D possibly being TRBD1 (5 bases). Germline V gives CDR1 PRHDT, CDR2 FYEKMQ (reference sequence). Trimming took 1 base from V and 6 from J, leaving 6 bases between them. The CDR3 consists of 12 residues. Here the CDR3 reads CASSLAGAEAFF. CDR3 nucleotide sequence: TGTGCCAGCAGCTTAGCGGGGGCTGAAGCTTTCTTT. Based on the CDR3 plus reference TRBV13 and TRBJ1-1, the full variable domain is AAGVIQSPRHLIKEKRETATLKCYPIPRHDTVYWYQQGPGQDPQFLISFYEKMQSDKGSIPDRFSAQQFSDYHSELNMSSLELGDSALYFCASSLAGAEAFFGQGTRLTVV.

J is TRBJ2-6 and V is TRBV18; 10 bases align to TRBD1. Germline V CDR1 and CDR2: KGHSH, LQKENI. The CDR3 totals 18 residues. V shed 5 bases, J shed 0 bases, and the junction held 7 bases outside the gene matches. CDR3 sequence reads: CASSKTGGSNSGANVLTF. In DNA form, the CDR3 reads TGTGCCAGCTCAAAGACAGGGGGCTCCAACTCTGGGGCCAACGTCCTGACTTTC.

This rearrangement joins TRBV6-5 to TRBJ2-2, with D possibly matching TRBD1 (6 bases). The germline gives CDR1 MNHEY, CDR2 SVGAGI. The V end was cut by 2 bases, the J end by 5 bases, with 9 bases between. There are 14 residues in the CDR3. This CDR3 reads CASSYTQGTGELFF. Here the CDR3 DNA reads TGTGCCAGCAGTTACACCCAGGGGACCGGGGAGCTGTTTTTT.

The chain combines TRBV18 with TRBJ1-1; D not certain. CDR3 length equals 15 residues. V lost 1 base and J lost 1, with 10 bases in between. CDR1 KGHSH and CDR2 LQKENI come from the germline V gene. This CDR3 is CASSPRPPRNTEAFF. For the CDR3, the DNA is TGTGCCAGCTCACCACGACCGCCACGGAACACTGAAGCTTTCTTT.

V gene TRBV2 combines with J gene TRBJ1-2, with D unclear. The V end was cut by 3 bases, the J end by 0 bases, with 8 bases between. This CDR3 contains 14 residues. The germline CDR1 and CDR2 sequences are SNHLY and FYNNEI. Here the CDR3 DNA reads TGTGCCAGCAGTGATCCAGCAGCTAACTATGGCTACACCTTC. Translation: CASSDPAANYGYTF. Together with reference TRBV2 and TRBJ1-2, the CDR3 gives the full variable domain: EPEVTQTPSHQVTQMGQEVILRCVPISNHLYFYWYRQILGQKVEFLVSFYNNEISEKSEIFDDQFSVERPDGSNFTLKIRSTKLEDSAMYFCASSDPAANYGYTFGSGTRLTVV.